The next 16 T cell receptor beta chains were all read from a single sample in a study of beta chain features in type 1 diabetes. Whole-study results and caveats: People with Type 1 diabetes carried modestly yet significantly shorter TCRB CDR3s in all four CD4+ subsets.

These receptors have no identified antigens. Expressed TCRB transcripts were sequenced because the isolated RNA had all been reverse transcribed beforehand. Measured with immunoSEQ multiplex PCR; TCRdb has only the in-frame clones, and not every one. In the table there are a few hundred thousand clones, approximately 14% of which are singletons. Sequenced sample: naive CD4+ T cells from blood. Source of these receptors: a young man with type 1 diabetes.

CDR3 sequence: CASSLAQGTTEAFF. In nucleotides, the CDR3 is TGTGCCAGCAGCTTAGCTCAGGGTACCACTGAAGCTTTCTTT. The rearrangement joins TRBV11-2 to TRBJ1-1; D is perhaps TRBD1 (5 bases). Germline lookup yields CDR1 SGHAT and CDR2 FQNNGV. The V end was cut by 1 base, the J end by 4 bases, with 10 bases between. The CDR3 covers 14 residues.

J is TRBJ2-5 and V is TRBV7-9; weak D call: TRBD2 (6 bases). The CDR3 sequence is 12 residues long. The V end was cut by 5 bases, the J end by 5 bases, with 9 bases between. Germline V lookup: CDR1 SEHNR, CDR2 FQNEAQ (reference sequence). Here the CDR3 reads CASSPGEETQYF. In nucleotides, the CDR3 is TGTGCCAGCAGCCCGGGAGAGGAGACCCAGTACTTC.

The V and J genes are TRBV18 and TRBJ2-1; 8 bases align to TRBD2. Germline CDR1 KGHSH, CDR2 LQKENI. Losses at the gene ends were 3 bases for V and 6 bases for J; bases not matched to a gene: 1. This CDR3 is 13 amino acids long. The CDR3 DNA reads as TGTGCCAGCTCACCCCGGGAGGGCAATGAGCAGTTCTTC. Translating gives CASSPREGNEQFF.

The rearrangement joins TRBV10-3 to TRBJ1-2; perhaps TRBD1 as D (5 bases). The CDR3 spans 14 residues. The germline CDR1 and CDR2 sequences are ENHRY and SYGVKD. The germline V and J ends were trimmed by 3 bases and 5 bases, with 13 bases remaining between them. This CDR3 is CAISDGQGFYGYTF. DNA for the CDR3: TGTGCCATCAGTGACGGCCAGGGCTTTTATGGCTACACCTTC.

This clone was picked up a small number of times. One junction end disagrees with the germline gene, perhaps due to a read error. The CDR3 reads CASSQLVAGGPAHF. Written as DNA, the CDR3 is TGTGCCAGCAGCCAGCTGGTAGCGGGAGGTCCGGCGCACTTC. This rearrangement joins TRBV11-2 to TRBJ2-5; 10 bases agree with TRBD2. The CDR3 sequence is 14 residues long. Germline CDR1 reads SGHAT; CDR2 reads FQNNGV.

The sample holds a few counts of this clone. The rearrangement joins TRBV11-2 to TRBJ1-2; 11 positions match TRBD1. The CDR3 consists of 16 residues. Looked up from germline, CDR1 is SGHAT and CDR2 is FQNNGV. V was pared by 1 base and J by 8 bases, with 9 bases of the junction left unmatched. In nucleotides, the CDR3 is TGTGCCAGCAGCTTAGGATTACCGGGACAGGGGGGCGGCTACACCTTC. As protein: CASSLGLPGQGGGYTF. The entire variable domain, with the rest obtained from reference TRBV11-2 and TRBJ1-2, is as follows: EAGVAQSPRYKIIEKRQSVAFWCNPISGHATLYWYQQILGQGPKLLIQFQNNGVVDDSQLPKDRFSAERLKGVDSTLKIQPAKLEDSAVYLCASSLGLPGQGGGYTFGSGTRLTVV.

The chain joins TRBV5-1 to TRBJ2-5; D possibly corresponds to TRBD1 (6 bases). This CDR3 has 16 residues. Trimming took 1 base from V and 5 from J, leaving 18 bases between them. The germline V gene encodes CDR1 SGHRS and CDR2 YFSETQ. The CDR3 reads CASSLSLQGPQETQYF. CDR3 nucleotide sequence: TGCGCCAGCAGCTTGAGCCTACAGGGTCCCCAGGAGACCCAGTACTTC.

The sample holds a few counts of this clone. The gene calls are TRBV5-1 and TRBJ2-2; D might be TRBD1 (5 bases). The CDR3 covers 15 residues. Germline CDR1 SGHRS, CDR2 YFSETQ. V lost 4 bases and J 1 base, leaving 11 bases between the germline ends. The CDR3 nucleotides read TGCGCCAGCAGCCCAGCGCAGGGGAACACCGGGGAGCTGTTTTTT. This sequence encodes CASSPAQGNTGELFF.

The CDR3: CASSVVRSAEQYF. Written as DNA, the CDR3 is TGTGCCAGCAGTGTCGTGAGGTCCGCCGAGCAGTACTTC. V and J are TRBV2 and TRBJ2-7; D remains unclear. Germline CDR1 reads SNHLY; CDR2 reads FYNNEI. V gave up 4 bases and J gave up 6 bases, with 13 bases separating them. This CDR3 spans 13 amino acids.

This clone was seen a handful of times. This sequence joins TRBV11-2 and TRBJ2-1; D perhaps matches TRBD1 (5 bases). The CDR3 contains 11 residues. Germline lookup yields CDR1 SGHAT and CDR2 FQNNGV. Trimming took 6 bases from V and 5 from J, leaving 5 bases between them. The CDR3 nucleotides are TGTGCCAGCAGACAGGACAATGAGCAGTTCTTC. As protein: CASRQDNEQFF.

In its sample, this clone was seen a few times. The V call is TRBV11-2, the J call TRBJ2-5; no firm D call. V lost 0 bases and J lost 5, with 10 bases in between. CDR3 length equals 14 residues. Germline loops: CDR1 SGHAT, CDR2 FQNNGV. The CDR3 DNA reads TGTGCCAGCAGCTTAGAAACTGGCAGGGAGACCCAGTACTTC. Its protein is CASSLETGRETQYF. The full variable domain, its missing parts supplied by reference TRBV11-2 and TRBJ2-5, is EAGVAQSPRYKIIEKRQSVAFWCNPISGHATLYWYQQILGQGPKLLIQFQNNGVVDDSQLPKDRFSAERLKGVDSTLKIQPAKLEDSAVYLCASSLETGRETQYFGPGTRLLVL.

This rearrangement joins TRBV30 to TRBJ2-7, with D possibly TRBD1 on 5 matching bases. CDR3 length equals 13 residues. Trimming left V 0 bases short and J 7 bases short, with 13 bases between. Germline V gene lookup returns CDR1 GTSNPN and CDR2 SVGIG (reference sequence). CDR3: CAWSVQAPTEQYF. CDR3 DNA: TGTGCCTGGAGTGTACAGGCACCTACTGAGCAGTACTTC.

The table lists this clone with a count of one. The CDR3 bases are TGTGCCAGCTCACGACTATCTAGCGGAGCCACCTACGAGCAGTACTTC. Encoded protein: CASSRLSSGATYEQYF. The chain has TRBV18 and TRBJ2-7; 7 nucleotides align to TRBD2. Germline CDR1 and CDR2: KGHSH and LQKENI. CDR3 length equals 16 residues. Germline trimming cut 4 bases from V and 2 bases from J; bases unmatched to any gene: 11.

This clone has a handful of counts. This CDR3 reads CASAPSTANTEAFF. CDR3 nucleotide sequence: TGCGCCAGCGCTCCCTCTACAGCTAACACTGAAGCTTTCTTT. The V gene is TRBV5-1, the J gene TRBJ1-1; D gene ambiguous. The V gene lost 7 bases and the J gene lost 2 bases, with 15 bases spanning the gap. Per the germline V gene, CDR1 is SGHRS and CDR2 is YFSETQ. The CDR3 sequence is 14 residues long. The complete variable domain, with remaining parts taken from reference TRBV5-1 and TRBJ1-1, reads KAGVTQTPRYLIKTRGQQVTLSCSPISGHRSVSWYQQTPGQGLQFLFEYFSETQRNKGNFPGRFSGRQFSNSRSEMNVSTLELGDSALYLCASAPSTANTEAFFGQGTRLTVV.

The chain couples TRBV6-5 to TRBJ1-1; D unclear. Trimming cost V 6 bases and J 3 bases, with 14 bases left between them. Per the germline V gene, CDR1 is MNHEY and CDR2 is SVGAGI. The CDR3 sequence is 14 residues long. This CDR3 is CASRPVGSYTEAFF. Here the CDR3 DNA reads TGTGCCAGCAGACCCGTGGGCAGCTACACTGAAGCTTTCTTT.

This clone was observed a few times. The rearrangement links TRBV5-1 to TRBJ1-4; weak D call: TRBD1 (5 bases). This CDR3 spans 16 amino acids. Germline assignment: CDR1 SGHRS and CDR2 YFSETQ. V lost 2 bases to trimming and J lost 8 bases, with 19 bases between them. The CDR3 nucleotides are TGCGCCAGCAGCTTTACGGCCCCCAGGGTAGAAGAAAAACTGTTTTTT. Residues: CASSFTAPRVEEKLFF.